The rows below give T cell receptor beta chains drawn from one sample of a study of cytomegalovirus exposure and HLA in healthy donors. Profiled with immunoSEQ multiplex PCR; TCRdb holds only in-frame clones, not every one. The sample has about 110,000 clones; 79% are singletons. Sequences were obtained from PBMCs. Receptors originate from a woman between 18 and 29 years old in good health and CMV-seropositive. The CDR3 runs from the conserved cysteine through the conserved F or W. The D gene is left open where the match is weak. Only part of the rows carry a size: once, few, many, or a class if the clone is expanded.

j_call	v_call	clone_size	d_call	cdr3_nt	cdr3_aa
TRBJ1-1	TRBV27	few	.	TGTGCCAGCAGTTTAGGGGTTAGGGGTACTGAAGCTTTCTTT	CASSLGVRGTEAFF
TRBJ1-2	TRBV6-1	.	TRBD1	TGTGCCAGCGTGATGGGACAGGGGTATGGCTACACCTTC	CASVMGQGYGYTF
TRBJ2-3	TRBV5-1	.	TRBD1	TGCGCCACAGGGACAGGGCCAACAGATACGCAGTATTTT	CATGTGPTDTQYF
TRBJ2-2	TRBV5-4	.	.	TGTGCCAGCAGCCCCGGCAGGGGTGAAACCGGGGAGCTGTTTTTT	CASSPGRGETGELFF
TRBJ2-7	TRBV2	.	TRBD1	TGTGCAAGCACCCCCGGGACAGGGGTCGAGCAGTACTTC	CASTPGTGVEQYF
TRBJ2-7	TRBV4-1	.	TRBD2	TGCGCCAGCAGCCAAGATTGGCGGGAGAAGTTCTACGAGCAGTACTTC	CASSQDWREKFYEQYF
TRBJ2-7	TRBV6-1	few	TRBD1	TGTGCCAGCAGCTCCGGGACAGGAGACTACGAGCAGTACTTC	CASSSGTGDYEQYF
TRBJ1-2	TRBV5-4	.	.	TGTGCCAGCAGCGCTCCAACAGGGCTGCGCGGCTACACCTTC	CASSAPTGLRGYTF
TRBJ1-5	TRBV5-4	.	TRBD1	TGTGCCAGCACTCAGTTAGGGACAGGGATCCATTATAGCAATCAGCCCCAGCATTTT	CASTQLGTGIHYSNQPQHF
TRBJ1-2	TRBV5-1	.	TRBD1	TGCGCCAGCAGCTTGGACCCGAGTTTGACACTATGGCTACCACAGGGGTATGGCTACACCTTC	CASSLDPSLTLWLPQGYGYTF
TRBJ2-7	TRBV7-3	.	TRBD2	TGTGCCAGCAGCCCGTTGACTAGCGGGAGAGGCAGCTCCTACGAGCAGTACTTC	CASSPLTSGRGSSYEQYF
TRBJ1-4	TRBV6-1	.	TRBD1	TGTGCCAGCAGTCGGACAGGGACTAATGAAAAACTGTTTTTT	CASSRTGTNEKLFF
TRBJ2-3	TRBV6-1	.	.	TGTGCCAGCAGTGAGCAGGGTACAGATACGCAGTATTTT	CASSEQGTDTQYF
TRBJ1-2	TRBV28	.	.	TGTGCCAGCAGTTTAACAGGTCTCTTGGTTCGCTACACCTTC	CASSLTGLLVRYTF
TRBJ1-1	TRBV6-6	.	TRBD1	TGTGCCACCGTCGGAGGACAGGAAAACACTGAAGCTTTCTTT	CATVGGQENTEAFF
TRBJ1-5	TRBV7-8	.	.	TGTGCCAGCAGCAAGGGGTGGGATCAGCCCCAGCATTTT	CASSKGWDQPQHF
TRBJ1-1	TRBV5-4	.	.	TGTGCCAGCAGCTCGCTACCCGTGAACACTGAAGCTTTCTTT	CASSSLPVNTEAFF
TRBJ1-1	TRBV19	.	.	TGTGCCAGTAGTATAGGGGGGGTGAACACTGAAGCTTTCTTT	CASSIGGVNTEAFF
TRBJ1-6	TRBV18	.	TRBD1	TGTGCCAGCTCACCGACAGGGAGCAATTCACCCCTCCACTTT	CASSPTGSNSPLHF
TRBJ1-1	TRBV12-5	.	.	TGTGCTAGTGGCCTTACCTTTGAGGCTGAAGCTTTCTTT	CASGLTFEAEAFF
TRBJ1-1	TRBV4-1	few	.	TGCGCCAGCCAGGGGCAGCGTAGCACTGAAGCTTTCTTT	CASQGQRSTEAFF
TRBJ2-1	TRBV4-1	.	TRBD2	TGCGCCAGCAGTAATAGCGGGAGCTTGGACAATGAGCAGTTCTTC	CASSNSGSLDNEQFF
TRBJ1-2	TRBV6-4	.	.	TGTGCCAGCAGTGACCTCCCCGGGTCAGTCGGCTACACCTTC	CASSDLPGSVGYTF
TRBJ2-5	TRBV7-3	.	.	TGTGCCAGCGGCTTAGGACGGGAGGAGACCCAGTACTTC	CASGLGREETQYF
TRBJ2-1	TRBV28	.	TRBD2	TGTGCCAGCAGTTTTAGCGGGAGGGCCGTCAATGAGCAGTTCTTC	CASSFSGRAVNEQFF
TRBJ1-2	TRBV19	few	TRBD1	TGTGCCAGTAGTGGGACAGGCTACACTAACTATGGCTACACCTTC	CASSGTGYTNYGYTF
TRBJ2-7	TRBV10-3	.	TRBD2	TGTGCCATCAGTGAGTCGAGACTAGCGAGGGCCTACGAGCAGTACTTC	CAISESRLARAYEQYF
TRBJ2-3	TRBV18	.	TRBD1	TGTGCCAGCTCACCAGGGACGACAGGGGCAACAGATACGCAGTATTTT	CASSPGTTGATDTQYF
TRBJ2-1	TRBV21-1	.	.	TGTGCCAGCAGCAAGGGGACTAGCGGGAGGGCCCTATACAATGAGCAGTTCTTC	CASSKGTSGRALYNEQFF
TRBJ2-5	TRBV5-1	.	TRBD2	TGCGCCAGCGCGACGAACGGGGGGAGGGAAGAGACCCAGTACTTC	CASATNGGREETQYF
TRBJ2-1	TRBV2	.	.	TGTGCCAGCCTCCTAGCAACCTACAATGAGCAGTTCTTC	CASLLATYNEQFF
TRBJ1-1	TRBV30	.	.	TGTGCCGGGAGTGTAAATTTAAACACTGAAGCTTTCTTT	CAGSVNLNTEAFF
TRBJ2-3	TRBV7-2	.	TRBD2	TGTGCCAGCAGCTTCCCCCCTGGGACTAGCGGGAGCACAGATACGCAGTATTTT	CASSFPPGTSGSTDTQYF
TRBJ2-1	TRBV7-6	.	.	TGTGCCAGCAGCTTATTAGTCGGCTACAATGAGCAGTTCTTC	CASSLLVGYNEQFF
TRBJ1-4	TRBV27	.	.	TGTGCCAGCAGGCCCTTGGCTAGGGAAAAACTGTTTTTT	CASRPLAREKLFF
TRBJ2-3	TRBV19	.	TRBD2	TGTGCCAGTAAAAAAGCGGGAGTCACAGATACGCAGTATTTT	CASKKAGVTDTQYF